This T cell receptor beta chain appears in the sequencing data of a study of CD4 T cells in relation to SARS-CoV-2 and coronaviruses. Before the COVID-19 pandemic, during about 2010-2018, CD4+ T cells were taken from unexposed donors. CD4+ T cells were isolated from the cells after 10 days of culture. The length of the CDR3 is 14 residues. V shed 2 bases and J shed 5 bases, with 13 bases lying between them. Germline V gene data show CDR1 as SGHTA and CDR2 as FQGNSA. Concerning this clone itself: Its antigen is unknown.

The table came from immunoSEQ multiplex PCR; TCRdb's copy has only in-frame clones and leaves some out. Of 24,000 or so clones in the sample, 76% were seen once. The sample consisted of CD4+ T cells from PBMCs, cultured in vitro. The origin of this receptor is a human donor in good health. The rearrangement joins TRBV7-2 to TRBJ2-7; tentatively, D is TRBD2 (5 bases). The CDR3 spells CASSLSSGGNEQYF. The DNA of the CDR3 is TGTGCCAGCAGCTTATCCAGCGGCGGAAACGAGCAGTACTTC.